Listed here is a single T cell receptor (beta chain). No antigen is known for it. Only Caucasian adults living in Nashville, Tennessee made up the donor group. Investigators divided CD4+ cells into CD45RA+ naive and CD45RA-negative memory subsets. The sample belongs to a study of shared clonotypes between healthy human individuals. Overall study findings and caveats: It was the few donors that limited the genetic and exposure-history diversity represented.

CDR1 is MDHEN and CDR2 is SYDVKM in the germline V gene. This CDR3 comprises 16 residues. The V end lost 3 bases, the J end lost 0 bases, and 14 bases lay between the germline ends. Profiling relied on immunoSEQ multiplex PCR, and the TCRdb table lists in-frame clones only, not all of them. The table lists around 1.1 million clones, roughly 80% of them singletons. The specimen sequenced was memory CD4+ T cells from PBMCs. This sample's subset: CD45RA-negative fraction. The chain has TRBV28 and TRBJ1-2, with D tentatively TRBD1 (6 bases). This receptor was taken from a man between 18 and 35 years old in good health. Some clones in this sample may be carry-over from other donors' samples. CDR3 DNA sequence: TGTGCCAGCAGTTTGGGCACAGGGAGGTCTAACTATGGCTACACCTTC. Amino acid sequence: CASSLGTGRSNYGYTF.